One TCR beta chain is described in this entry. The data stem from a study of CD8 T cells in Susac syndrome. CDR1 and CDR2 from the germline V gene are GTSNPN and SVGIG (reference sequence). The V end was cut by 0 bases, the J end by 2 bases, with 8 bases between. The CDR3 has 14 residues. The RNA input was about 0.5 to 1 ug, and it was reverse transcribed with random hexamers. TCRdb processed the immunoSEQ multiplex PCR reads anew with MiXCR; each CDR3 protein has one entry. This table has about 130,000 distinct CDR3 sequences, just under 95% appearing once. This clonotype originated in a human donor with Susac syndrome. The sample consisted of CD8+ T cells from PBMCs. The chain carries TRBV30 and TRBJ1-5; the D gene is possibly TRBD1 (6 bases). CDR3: CAWSVKGGNQPQHF. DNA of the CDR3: TGTGCCTGGAGTGTTAAGGGGGGCAATCAGCCCCAGCATTTT.